This T cell receptor beta chain stems from a study of T cells in Graves' hyperthyroidism and ophthalmopathy. Trimming removed 3 bases from V and 2 bases from J, with 14 bases in between. The CDR3 loop spans 15 amino acids. The sample holds many counts of this clonotype. Template material for amplifying TCR beta CDR3 regions consisted of RNA transcripts. The primer set for the first-round RT-PCR of the TCR CDR3 was HTBI. TCRdb fed the multiplex PCR reads into MiXCR, producing one record per CDR3 protein. The sample consists of 270,000 or so distinct CDR3 sequences, 20% to 25% of them appearing once. The V call is TRBV12-3 or TRBV12-4, the J call TRBJ2-7, with D perhaps matching TRBD2 (6 bases). The material sequenced was blood. This clonotype was obtained from a man in his forties with Graves' hyperthyroidism that later progressed to Graves' ophthalmopathy. The CDR3 sequence: CASSLYSGATYEQYF. In DNA form, the CDR3 reads TGTGCCAGCAGTTTGTATAGCGGAGCCACCTACGAGCAGTACTTC.